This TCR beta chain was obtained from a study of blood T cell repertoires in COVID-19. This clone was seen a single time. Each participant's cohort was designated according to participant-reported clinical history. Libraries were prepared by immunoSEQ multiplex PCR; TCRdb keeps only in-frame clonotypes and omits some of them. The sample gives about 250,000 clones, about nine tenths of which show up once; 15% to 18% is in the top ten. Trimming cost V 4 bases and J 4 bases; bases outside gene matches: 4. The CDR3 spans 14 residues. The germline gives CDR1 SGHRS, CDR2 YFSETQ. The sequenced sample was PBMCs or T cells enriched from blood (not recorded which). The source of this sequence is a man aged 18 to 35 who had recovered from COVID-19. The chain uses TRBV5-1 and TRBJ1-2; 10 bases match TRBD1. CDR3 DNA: TGCGCCAGCAGCGGGGACAGGGGACTCTATGGCTACACCTTC. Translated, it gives CASSGDRGLYGYTF.